The T cell receptor (beta chain) under discussion was sequenced for a study of PD-1 blockade in classical Hodgkin lymphoma. Clones were sequenced by immunoSEQ multiplex PCR, and TCRdb holds only the in-frame ones, with some missing. Among more than 20,000 clones listed, 80% were seen once. This CDR3 spans 15 amino acids. The V segment lost 6 bases and the J segment 5 bases; nucleotides outside the gene matches: 6. Germline V gene lookup returns CDR1 SNHLY and CDR2 FYNNEI. Every patient was affected by relapse after autologous stem cell transplantation, while exposure to brentuximab vedotin was not uniform.

Sequencing used peripheral blood mononuclear cells (PBMCs), obtained before the second cycle of nivolumab. The TCR originated in a human donor with classical Hodgkin lymphoma. The V gene is TRBV2, the J gene TRBJ2-2; 10 bases are a match to TRBD1. The CDR3 sequence: CASRPDRGRTGELFF. In DNA form, the CDR3 reads TGTGCCAGCAGACCCGACAGGGGGCGGACCGGGGAGCTGTTTTTT.